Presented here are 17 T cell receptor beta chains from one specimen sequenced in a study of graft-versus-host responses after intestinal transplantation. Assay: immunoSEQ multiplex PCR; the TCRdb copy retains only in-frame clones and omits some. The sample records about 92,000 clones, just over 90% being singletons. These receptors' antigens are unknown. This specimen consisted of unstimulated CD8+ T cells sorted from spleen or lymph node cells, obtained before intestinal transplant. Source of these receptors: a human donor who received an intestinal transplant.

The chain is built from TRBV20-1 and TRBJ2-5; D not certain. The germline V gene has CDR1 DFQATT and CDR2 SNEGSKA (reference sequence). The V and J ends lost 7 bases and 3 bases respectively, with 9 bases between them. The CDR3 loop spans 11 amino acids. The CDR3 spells CSVGTEETQYF. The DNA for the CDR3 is TGCAGTGTCGGCACAGAAGAGACCCAGTACTTC.

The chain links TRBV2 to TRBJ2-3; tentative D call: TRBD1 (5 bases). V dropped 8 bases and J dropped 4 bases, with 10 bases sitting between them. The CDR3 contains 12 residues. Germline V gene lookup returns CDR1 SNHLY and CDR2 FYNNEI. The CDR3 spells CASVEGADTQYF. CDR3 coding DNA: TGTGCCAGCGTAGAAGGGGCAGATACGCAGTATTTT.

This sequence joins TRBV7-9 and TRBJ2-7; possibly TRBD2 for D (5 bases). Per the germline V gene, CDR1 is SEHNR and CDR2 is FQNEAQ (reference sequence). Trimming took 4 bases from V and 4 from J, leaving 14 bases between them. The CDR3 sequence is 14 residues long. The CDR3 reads CASSSPGEAYEQYF. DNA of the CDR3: TGTGCCAGCAGCTCCCCCGGGGAAGCGTACGAGCAGTACTTC.

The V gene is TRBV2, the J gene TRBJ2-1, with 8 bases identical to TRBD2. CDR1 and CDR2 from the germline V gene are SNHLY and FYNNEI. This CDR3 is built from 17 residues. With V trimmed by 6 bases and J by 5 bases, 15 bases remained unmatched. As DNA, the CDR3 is TGTGCCAGCAGGAACCCTATAGCGGGGTGGGATGACAATGAGCAGTTCTTC. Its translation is CASRNPIAGWDDNEQFF.

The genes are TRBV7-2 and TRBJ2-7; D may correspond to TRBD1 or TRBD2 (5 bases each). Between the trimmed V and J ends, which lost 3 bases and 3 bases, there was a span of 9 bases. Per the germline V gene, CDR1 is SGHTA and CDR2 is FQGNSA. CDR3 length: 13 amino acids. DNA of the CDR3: TGTGCCAGCAGCTTTGGGGGAAACTACGAGCAGTACTTC. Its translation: CASSFGGNYEQYF.

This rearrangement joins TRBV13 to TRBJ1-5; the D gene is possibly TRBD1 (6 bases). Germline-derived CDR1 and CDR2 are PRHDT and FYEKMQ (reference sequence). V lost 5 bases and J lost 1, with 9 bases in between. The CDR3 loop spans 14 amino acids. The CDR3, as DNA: TGTGCCAGCAGCATTAGGGGGAGCAATCAGCCCCAGCATTTT. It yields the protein CASSIRGSNQPQHF.

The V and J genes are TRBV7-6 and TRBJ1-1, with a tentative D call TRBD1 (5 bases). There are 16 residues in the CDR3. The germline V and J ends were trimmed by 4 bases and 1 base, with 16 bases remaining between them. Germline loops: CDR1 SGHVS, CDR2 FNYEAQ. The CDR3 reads CASSSQPPGRNTEAFF. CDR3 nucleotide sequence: TGTGCCAGCAGCTCCCAACCGCCAGGGCGGAACACTGAAGCTTTCTTT.

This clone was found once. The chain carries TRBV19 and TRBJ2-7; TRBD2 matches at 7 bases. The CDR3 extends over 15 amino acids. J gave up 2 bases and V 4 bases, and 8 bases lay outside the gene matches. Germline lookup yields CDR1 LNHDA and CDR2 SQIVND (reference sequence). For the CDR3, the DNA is TGTGCCAGTAGTAATGCGGGAGAGGCCGCCTACGAGCAGTACTTC. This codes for CASSNAGEAAYEQYF.

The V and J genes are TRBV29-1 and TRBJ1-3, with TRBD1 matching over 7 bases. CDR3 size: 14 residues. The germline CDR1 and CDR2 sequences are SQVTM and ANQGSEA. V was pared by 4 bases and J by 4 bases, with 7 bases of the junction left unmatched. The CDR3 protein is CSVAGQGEGNTIYF. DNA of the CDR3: TGCAGCGTTGCCGGGCAGGGGGAAGGAAACACCATATATTTT.

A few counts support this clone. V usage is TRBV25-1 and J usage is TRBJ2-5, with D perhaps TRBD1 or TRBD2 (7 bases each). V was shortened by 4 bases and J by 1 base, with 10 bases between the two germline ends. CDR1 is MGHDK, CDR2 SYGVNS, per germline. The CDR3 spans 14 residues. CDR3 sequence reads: CASSVRGGQETQYF. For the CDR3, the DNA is TGTGCCAGCAGTGTCAGGGGGGGCCAAGAGACCCAGTACTTC.

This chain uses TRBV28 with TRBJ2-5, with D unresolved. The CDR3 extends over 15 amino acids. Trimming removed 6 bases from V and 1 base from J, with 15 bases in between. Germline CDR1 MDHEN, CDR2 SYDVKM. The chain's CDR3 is CASRPGPLGQETQYF. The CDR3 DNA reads TGTGCCAGCAGACCCGGGCCCCTGGGCCAAGAGACCCAGTACTTC.

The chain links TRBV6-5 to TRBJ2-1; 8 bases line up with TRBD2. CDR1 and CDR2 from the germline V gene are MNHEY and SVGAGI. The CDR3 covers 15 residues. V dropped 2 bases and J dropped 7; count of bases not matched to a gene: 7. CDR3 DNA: TGTGCCAGCAGTTACCGCGCGGGGGGTGGTAATGAGCAGTTCTTC. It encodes CASSYRAGGGNEQFF.

The CDR3: CASSLTLAGDLFDEQFF. The CDR3 DNA sequence: TGTGCCAGCAGTTTAACACTAGCGGGGGACCTTTTTGATGAGCAGTTCTTC. J is TRBJ2-1 and V is TRBV28; 11 nucleotides agree with TRBD2. Per germline, CDR1 MDHEN and CDR2 SYDVKM. The CDR3 contains 17 residues. V was pared by 2 bases and J by 8 bases, with 11 bases of the junction left unmatched.

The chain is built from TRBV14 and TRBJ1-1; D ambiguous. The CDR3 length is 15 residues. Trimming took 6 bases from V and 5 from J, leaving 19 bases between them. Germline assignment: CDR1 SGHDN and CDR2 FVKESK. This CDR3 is CASRGRLGRRTEAFF. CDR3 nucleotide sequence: TGTGCCAGCAGAGGAAGGCTGGGGAGGCGGACTGAAGCTTTCTTT.

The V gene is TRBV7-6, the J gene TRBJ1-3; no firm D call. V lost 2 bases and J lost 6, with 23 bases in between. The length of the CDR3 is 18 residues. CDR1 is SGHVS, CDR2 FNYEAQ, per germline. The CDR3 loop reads CASSLLFAGEDVSNTIYF. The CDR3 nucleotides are TGTGCCAGCAGCTTATTGTTTGCCGGGGAAGACGTCTCAAACACCATATATTTT.

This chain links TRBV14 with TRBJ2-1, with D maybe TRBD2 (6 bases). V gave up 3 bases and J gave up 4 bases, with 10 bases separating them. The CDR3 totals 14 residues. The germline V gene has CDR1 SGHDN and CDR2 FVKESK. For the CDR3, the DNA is TGTGCCAGCAGCCACACGGGAGCTTACAATGAGCAGTTCTTC. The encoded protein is CASSHTGAYNEQFF.

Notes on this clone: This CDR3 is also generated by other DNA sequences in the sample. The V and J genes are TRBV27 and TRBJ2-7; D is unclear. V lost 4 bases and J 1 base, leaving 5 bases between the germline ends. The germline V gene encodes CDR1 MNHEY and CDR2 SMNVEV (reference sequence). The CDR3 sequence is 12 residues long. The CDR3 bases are TGTGCCAGCAGTTCCGAATCCTACGAGCAGTACTTC. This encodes CASSSESYEQYF.